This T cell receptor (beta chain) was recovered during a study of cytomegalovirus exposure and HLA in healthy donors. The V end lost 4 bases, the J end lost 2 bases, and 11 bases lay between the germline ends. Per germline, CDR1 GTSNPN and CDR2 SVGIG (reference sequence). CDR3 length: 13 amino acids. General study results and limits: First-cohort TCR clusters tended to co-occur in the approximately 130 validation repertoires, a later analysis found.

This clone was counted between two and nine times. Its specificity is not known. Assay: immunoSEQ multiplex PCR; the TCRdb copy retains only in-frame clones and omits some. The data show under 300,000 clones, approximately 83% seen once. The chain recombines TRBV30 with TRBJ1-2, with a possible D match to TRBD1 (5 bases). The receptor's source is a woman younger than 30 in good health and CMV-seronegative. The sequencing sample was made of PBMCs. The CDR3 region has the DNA TGTGCCTGGAACCCGAAGGGGAACTATGGCTACACCTTC. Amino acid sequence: CAWNPKGNYGYTF.